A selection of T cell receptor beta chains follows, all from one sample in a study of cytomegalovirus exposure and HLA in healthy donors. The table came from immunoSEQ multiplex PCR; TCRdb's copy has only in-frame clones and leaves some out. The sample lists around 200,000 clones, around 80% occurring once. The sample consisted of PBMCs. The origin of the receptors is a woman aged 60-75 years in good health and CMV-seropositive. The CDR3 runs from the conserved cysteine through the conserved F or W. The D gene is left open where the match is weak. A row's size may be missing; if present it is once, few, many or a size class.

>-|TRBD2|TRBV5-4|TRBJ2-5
CASRSAGTSEETQYF
TGTGCCAGCAGATCGGCCGGGACTAGCGAAGAGACCCAGTACTTC
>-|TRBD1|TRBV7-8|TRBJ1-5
CASSRDQRQGASNQPQHF
TGTGCCAGCAGCCGTGATCAAAGACAGGGGGCGAGCAATCAGCCCCAGCATTTT
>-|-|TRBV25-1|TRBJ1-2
CASSDITQGNYGYTF
TGTGCCAGCAGTGACATTACACAGGGAAACTATGGCTACACCTTC
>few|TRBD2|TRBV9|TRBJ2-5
CASSVGAGESWETQYF
TGTGCCAGCAGCGTAGGGGCGGGGGAATCGTGGGAGACCCAGTACTTC
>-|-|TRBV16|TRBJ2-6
CASSQSVGRTGGANVLTF
TGTGCCAGCAGCCAATCGGTGGGGCGAACAGGAGGGGCCAACGTCCTGACTTTC
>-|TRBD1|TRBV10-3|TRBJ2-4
CAIRNGQGAFIQYF
TGTGCCATCAGGAACGGACAGGGGGCGTTCATTCAGTACTTC
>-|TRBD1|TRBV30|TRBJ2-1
CAWGTEGHNEQFF
TGTGCCTGGGGGACAGAGGGTCACAATGAGCAGTTCTTC
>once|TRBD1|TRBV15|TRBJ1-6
CATSRGQGGSPLHF
TGTGCCACCAGCAGGGGACAGGGAGGTTCACCCCTCCACTTT
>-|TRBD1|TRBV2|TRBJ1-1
CARMGQGPEAFF
TGTGCCAGGATGGGACAGGGCCCTGAAGCTTTCTTT
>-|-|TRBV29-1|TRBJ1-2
CSVEIGQIYGYTF
TGCAGCGTTGAAATTGGACAGATCTATGGCTACACCTTC
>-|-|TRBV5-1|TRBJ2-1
CASSPNLDNEQFF
TGCGCCAGCAGCCCCAACTTGGACAATGAGCAGTTCTTC